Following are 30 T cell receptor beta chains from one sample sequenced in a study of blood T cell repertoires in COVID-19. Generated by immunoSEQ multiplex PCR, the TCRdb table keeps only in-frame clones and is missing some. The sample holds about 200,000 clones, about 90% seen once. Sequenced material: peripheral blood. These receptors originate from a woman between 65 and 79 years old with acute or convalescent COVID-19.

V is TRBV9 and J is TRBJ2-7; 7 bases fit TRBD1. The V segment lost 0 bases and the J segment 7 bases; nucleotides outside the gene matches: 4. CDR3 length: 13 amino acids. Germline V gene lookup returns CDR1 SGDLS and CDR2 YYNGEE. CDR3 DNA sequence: TGTGCCAGCAGCGTAGTAGGGACAGCAGAGCAGTACTTC. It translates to CASSVVGTAEQYF.

DNA of the CDR3: TGTGCCAGCAGAGATAGGGACTTATACAATGAGCAGTTCTTC. Translation: CASRDRDLYNEQFF. V and J are TRBV3-1 (or the pseudogene TRBV3-2) and TRBJ2-1; D is possibly TRBD2 (6 bases). The germline V and J ends were trimmed by 6 bases and 4 bases, with 13 bases remaining between them. Germline V lookup: CDR1 LGHDT, CDR2 YNNKEL (reference sequence). The CDR3 totals 14 residues.

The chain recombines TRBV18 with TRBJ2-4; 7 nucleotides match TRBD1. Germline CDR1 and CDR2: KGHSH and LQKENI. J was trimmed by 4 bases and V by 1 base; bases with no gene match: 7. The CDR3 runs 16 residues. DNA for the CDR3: TGTGCCAGCTCACCACTCCTTGGGACAGAAAAAAACATTCAGTACTTC. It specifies CASSPLLGTEKNIQYF.

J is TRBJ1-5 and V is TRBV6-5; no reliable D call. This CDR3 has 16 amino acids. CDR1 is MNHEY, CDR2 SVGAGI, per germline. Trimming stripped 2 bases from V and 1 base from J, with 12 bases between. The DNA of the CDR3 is TGTGCCAGCAGTTACGGGCTACCGGGGAGCAATCAGCCCCAGCATTTT. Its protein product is CASSYGLPGSNQPQHF.

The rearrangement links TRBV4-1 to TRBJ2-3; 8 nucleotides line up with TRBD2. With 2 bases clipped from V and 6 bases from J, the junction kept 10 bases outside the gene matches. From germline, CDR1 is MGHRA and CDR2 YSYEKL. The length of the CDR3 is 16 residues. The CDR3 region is CASSQPSSGRQDTQYF. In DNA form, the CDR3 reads TGCGCCAGCAGCCAACCATCTAGCGGGCGCCAGGATACGCAGTATTTT.

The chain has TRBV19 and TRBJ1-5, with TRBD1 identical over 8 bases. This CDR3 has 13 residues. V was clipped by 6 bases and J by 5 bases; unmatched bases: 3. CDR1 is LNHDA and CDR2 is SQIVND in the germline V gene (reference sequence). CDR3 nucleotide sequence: TGTGCCAGTAGCAGACAGGGGCATCAGCCCCAGCATTTT. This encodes CASSRQGHQPQHF.

The CDR3: CASSEYGGQGATEAFF. CDR3 coding DNA: TGTGCCAGCAGTGAATATGGGGGACAGGGGGCCACTGAAGCTTTCTTT. The chain links TRBV25-1 to TRBJ1-1; TRBD1 matches at 12 bases. Germline V CDR1 and CDR2: MGHDK, SYGVNS. The V and J ends lost 0 bases and 4 bases, in that order; junction bases with no gene match: 3. CDR3 length: 16 residues.

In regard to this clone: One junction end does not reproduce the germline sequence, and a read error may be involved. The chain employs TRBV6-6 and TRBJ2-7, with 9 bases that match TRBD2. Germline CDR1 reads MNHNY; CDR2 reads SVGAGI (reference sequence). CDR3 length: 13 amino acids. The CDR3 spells CATSSGGSYEQYF. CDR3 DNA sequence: TGTGCCACCAGTAGCGGGGGCTCCTACGAGCAGTACTTC.

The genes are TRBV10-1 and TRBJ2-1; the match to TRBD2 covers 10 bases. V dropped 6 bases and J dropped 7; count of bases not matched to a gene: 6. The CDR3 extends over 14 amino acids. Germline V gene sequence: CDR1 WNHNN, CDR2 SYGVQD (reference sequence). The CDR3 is CASSPTSGYNEQFF. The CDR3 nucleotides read TGCGCCAGCAGCCCGACTAGCGGGTATAATGAGCAGTTCTTC.

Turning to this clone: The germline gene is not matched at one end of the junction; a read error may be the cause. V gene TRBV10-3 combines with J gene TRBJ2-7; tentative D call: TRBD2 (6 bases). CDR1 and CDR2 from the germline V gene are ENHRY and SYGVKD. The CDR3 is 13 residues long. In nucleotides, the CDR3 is TGTGCCATAAGTGCCGGAGGGGACGGCGAGCAGTACTTC. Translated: CAISAGGDGEQYF.

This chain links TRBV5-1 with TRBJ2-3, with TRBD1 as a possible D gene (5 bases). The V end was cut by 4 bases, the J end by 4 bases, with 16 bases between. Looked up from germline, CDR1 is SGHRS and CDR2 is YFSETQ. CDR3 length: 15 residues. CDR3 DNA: TGCGCCAGCAGCGTGCCCCTCTCAGGGCCAGATACGCAGTATTTT. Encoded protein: CASSVPLSGPDTQYF.

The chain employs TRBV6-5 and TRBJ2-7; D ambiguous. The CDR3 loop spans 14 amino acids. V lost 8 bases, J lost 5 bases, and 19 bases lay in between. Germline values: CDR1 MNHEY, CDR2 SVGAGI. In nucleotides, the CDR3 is TGTGCCAGCTGCCCCCCAGGCCGCCAGCACGAGCAGTACTTC. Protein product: CASCPPGRQHEQYF.

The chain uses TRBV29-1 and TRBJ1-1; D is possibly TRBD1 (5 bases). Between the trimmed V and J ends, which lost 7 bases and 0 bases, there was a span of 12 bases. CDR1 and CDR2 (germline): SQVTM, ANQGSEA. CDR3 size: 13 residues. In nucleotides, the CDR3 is TGCAGCGCTGACAGACAAATGAACACTGAAGCTTTCTTT. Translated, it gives CSADRQMNTEAFF. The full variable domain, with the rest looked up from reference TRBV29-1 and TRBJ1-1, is SAVISQKPSRDICQRGTSLTIQCQVDSQVTMMFWYRQQPGQSLTLIATANQGSEATYESGFVIDKFPISRPNLTFSTLTVSNMSPEDSSIYLCSADRQMNTEAFFGQGTRLTVV.

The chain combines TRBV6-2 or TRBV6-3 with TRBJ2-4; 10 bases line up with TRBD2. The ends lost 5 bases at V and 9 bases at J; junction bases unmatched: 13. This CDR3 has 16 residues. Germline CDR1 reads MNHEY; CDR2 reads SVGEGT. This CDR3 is CASSRPTSGAGSIQYF. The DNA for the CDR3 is TGTGCCAGCAGTCGACCCACTAGCGGGGCGGGGAGCATTCAGTACTTC.

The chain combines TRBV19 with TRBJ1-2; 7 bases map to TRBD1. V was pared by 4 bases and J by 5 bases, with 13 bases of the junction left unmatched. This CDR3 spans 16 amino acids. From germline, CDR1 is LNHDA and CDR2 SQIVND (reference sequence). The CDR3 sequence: CASSTPGQIGRYGYTF. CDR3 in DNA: TGTGCCAGTAGTACTCCGGGACAGATAGGACGATATGGCTACACCTTC. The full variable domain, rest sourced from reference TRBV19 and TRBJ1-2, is DGGITQSPKYLFRKEGQNVTLSCEQNLNHDAMYWYRQDPGQGLRLIYYSQIVNDFQKGDIAEGYSVSREKKESFPLTVTSAQKNPTAFYLCASSTPGQIGRYGYTFGSGTRLTVV.

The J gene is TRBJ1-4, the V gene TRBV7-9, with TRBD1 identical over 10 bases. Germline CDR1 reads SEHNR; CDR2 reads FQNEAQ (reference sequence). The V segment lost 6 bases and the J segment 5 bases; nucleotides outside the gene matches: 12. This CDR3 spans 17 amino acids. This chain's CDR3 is CASSRRQGAIDNEKLFF. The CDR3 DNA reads TGTGCCAGCAGTCGCCGACAGGGGGCGATTGACAATGAAAAACTGTTTTTT.

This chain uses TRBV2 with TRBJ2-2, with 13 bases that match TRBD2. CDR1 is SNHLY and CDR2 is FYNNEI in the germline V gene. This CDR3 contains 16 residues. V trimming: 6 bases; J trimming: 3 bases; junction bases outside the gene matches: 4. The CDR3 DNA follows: TGTGCCAGCAGGAGGGGACTAGCGGGATACACCGGGGAGCTGTTTTTT. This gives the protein CASRRGLAGYTGELFF.

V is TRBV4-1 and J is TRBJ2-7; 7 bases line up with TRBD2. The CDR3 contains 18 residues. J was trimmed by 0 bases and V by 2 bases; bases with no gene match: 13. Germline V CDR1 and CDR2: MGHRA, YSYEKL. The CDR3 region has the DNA TGCGCCAGCAGCCAACAACCTCAAGCGGGAATCAGCTCCTACGAGCAGTACTTC. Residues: CASSQQPQAGISSYEQYF.

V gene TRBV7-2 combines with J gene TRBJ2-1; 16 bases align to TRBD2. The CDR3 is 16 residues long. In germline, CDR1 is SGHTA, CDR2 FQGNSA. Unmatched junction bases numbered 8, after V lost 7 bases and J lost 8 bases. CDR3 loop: CASTLGLAGGPHEQFF. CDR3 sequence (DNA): TGTGCCAGCACCCTGGGACTAGCGGGAGGGCCCCATGAGCAGTTCTTC. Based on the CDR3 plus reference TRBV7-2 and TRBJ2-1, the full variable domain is GAGVSQSPSNKVTEKGKDVELRCDPISGHTALYWYRQSLGQGLEFLIYFQGNSAPDKSGLPSDRFSAERTGGSVSTLTIQRTQQEDSAVYLCASTLGLAGGPHEQFFGPGTRLTVL.

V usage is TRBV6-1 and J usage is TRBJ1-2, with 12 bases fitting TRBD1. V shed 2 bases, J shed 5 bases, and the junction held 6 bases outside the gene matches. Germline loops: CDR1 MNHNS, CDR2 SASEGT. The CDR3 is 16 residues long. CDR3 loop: CASSERDRGREYGYTF. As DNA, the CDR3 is TGTGCCAGCAGTGAAAGGGACAGGGGGCGCGAATATGGCTACACCTTC.

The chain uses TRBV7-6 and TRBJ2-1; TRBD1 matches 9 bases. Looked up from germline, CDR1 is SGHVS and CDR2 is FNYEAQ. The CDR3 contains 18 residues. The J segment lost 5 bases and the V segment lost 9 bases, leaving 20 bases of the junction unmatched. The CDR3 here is CASLPGTGFTLANNEQFF. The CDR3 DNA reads TGTGCCAGTCTCCCCGGGACAGGGTTCACACTAGCGAACAATGAGCAGTTCTTC. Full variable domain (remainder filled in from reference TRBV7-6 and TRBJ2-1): GAGVSQSPRYKVTKRGQDVALRCDPISGHVSLYWYRQALGQGPEFLTYFNYEAQQDKSGLPNDRFSAERPEGSISTLTIQRTEQRDSAMYRCASLPGTGFTLANNEQFFGPGTRLTVL.

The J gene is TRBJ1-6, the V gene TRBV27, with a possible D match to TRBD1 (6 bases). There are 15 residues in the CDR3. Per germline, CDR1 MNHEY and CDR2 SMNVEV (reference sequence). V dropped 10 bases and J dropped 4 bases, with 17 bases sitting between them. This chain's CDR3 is CATTVDGQYNSPLHF. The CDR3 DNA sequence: TGTGCCACCACAGTCGACGGACAGTATAATTCACCCCTCCACTTT.

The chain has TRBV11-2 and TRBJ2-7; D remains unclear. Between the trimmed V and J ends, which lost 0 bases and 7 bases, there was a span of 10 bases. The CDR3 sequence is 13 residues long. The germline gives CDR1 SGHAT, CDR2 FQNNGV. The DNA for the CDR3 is TGTGCCAGCAGCTTAGATAGATATGGTGAGCAGTACTTC. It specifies CASSLDRYGEQYF.

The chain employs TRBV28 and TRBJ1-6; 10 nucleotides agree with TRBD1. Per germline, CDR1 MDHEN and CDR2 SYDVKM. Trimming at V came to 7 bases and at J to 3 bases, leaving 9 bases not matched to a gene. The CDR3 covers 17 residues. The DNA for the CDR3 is TGTGCCAGCACCTCGGGACAGGGGTTCGGCTATAATTCACCCCTCCACTTT. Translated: CASTSGQGFGYNSPLHF.

For the CDR3, the DNA is TGTGCCAGCAGCTTAGACAGGCGAGAGACCCAGTACTTC. It specifies CASSLDRRETQYF. This rearrangement joins TRBV7-9 to TRBJ2-5; the D gene is possibly TRBD1 (5 bases). Between the trimmed V and J ends, which lost 1 base and 4 bases, there was a span of 7 bases. Germline lookup yields CDR1 SEHNR and CDR2 FQNEAQ (reference sequence). The CDR3 sequence is 13 residues long.

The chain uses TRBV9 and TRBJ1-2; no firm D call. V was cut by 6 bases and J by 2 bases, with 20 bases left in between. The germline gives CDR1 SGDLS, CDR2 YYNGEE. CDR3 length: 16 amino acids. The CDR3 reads CASTRLQSSANYGYTF. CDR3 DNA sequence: TGTGCCAGCACCCGATTACAGTCTTCGGCGAACTATGGCTACACCTTC.

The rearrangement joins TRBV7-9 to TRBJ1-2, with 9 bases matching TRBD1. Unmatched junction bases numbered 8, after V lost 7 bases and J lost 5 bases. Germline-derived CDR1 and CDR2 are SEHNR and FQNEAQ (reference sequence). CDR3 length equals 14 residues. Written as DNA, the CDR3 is TGTGCCAGCATATCCGGGACAGGGACGTATGGCTACACCTTC. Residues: CASISGTGTYGYTF.

This CDR3 is CASRPRFYNYGYTF. CDR3 bases: TGTGCCAGCAGGCCCAGGTTTTATAACTATGGCTACACCTTC. The gene calls are TRBV6-5 and TRBJ1-2; D ambiguous. The V end lost 6 bases, the J end lost 1 base, and 12 bases lay between the germline ends. CDR3 length: 14 amino acids. The V gene's germline CDR1 is MNHEY and CDR2 SVGAGI.

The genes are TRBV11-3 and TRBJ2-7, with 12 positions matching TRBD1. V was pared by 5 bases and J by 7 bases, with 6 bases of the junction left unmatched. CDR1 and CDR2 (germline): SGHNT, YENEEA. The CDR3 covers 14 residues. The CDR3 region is CASSPGTGGLEQYF. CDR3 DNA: TGTGCCAGCAGCCCGGGGACAGGGGGCTTGGAGCAGTACTTC.

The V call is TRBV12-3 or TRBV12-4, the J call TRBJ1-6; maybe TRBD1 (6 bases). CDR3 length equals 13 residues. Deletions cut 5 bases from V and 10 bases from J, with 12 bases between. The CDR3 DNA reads TGTGCCAGCAGTGTAACAGGGCGATCACCCCTCCACTTT. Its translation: CASSVTGRSPLHF.